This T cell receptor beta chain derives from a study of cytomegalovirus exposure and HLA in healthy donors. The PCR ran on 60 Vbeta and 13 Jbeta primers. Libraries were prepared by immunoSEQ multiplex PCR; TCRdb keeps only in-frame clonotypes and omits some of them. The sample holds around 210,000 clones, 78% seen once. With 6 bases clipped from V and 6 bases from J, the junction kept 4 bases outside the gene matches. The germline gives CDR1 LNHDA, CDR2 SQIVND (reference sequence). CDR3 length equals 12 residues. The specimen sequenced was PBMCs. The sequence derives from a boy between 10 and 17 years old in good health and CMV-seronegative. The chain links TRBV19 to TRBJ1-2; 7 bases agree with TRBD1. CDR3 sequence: CASRDRPHGYTF. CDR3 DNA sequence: TGTGCCAGTAGGGACAGGCCCCATGGCTACACCTTC.